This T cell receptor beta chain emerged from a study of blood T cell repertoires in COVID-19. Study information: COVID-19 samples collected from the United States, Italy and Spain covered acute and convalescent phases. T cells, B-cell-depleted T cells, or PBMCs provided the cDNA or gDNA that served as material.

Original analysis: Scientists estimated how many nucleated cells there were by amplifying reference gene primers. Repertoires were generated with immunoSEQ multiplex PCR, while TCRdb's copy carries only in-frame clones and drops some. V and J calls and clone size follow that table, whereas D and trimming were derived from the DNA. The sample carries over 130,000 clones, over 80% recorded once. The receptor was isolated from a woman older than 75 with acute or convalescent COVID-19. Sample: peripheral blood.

The CDR3 region is CATSGGGIYNSPLHF. CDR3 DNA sequence: TGTGCCACCTCCGGGGGAGGGATCTATAATTCACCCCTCCACTTT. The V and J genes are TRBV2 and TRBJ1-6, with a possible D match to TRBD1 (5 bases). Trimming pared 10 bases from V and 3 bases from J, leaving 16 bases between. This CDR3 is built from 15 residues. Germline V lookup: CDR1 SNHLY, CDR2 FYNNEI.